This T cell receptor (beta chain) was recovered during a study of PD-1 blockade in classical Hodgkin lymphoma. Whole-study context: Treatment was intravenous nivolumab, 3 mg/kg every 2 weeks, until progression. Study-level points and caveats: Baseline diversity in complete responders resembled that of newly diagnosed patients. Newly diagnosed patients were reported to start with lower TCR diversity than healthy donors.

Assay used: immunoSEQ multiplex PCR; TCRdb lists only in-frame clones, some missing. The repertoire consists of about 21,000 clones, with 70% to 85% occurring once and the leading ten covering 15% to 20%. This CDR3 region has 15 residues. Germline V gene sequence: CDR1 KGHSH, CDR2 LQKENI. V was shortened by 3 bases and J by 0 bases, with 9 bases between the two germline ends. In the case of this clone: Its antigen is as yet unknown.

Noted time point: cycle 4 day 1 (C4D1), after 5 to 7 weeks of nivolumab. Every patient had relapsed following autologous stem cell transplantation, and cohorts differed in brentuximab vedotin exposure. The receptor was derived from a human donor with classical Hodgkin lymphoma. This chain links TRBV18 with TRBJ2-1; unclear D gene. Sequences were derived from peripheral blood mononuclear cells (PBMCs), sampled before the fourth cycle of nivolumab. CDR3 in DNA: TGTGCCAGCTCACCCGGTATGAGCTCCTACAATGAGCAGTTCTTC. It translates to CASSPGMSSYNEQFF.